This T cell receptor (beta chain) appears in the sequencing data of a study of PD-L1 blockade in urothelial cancer. Study details: Before enrollment, 0 to 3 chemotherapy regimens had been given to patients.

Some clones are missing from TCRdb's copy, which holds only in-frame ones; the method was immunoSEQ multiplex PCR. Of 50,000 to 65,000 clones in the sample, nearly 85% are singletons; the top ten hold 5.5% to 7%. The CDR3 totals 16 residues. Germline-derived CDR1 and CDR2 are SGDLS and YYNGEE. Trimming removed 4 bases from V and 7 bases from J, with 21 bases in between. This sequence was found in a man aged 35 to 55 with urothelial cancer. The sequenced sample was PBMCs, obtained around atezolizumab (anti-PD-L1) treatment. This rearrangement joins TRBV9 to TRBJ2-1, with a tentative D call TRBD2 (6 bases). The CDR3 reads CASSFGGPGLRNEQFF. CDR3 nucleotide sequence: TGTGCCAGCAGCTTCGGGGGACCGGGGTTACGGAATGAGCAGTTCTTC.